These T cell receptor beta chains were read from a single sample in a study of CD8+ T cells in alopecia areata. Some clones are missing from TCRdb's copy, which holds only in-frame ones; the method was immunoSEQ multiplex PCR. The table includes about 23,000 clones, around 56% detected once. The sequenced sample was NKG2D-high CD8+ T cells sorted from blood. Receptors originate from a human donor with alopecia areata. Each CDR3 is given with its conserved first and last residue. A D gene is named only where the DNA matches it firmly. Only part of the rows carry a size: once, few, many, or a class if the clone is expanded.

cdr3_nt cdr3_aa clone_size d_call j_call v_call
TGTGCCAGCAGTTGGGTTGGGGATGAGCAGTTCTTC CASSWVGDEQFF - - TRBJ2-1 TRBV27
TGTGCCAGTAGTTCACCATCGACAGGAGGCTCTGAAGCTTTCTTT CASSSPSTGGSEAFF - - TRBJ1-1 TRBV19
TGTGCCAGCGGGGGAACATACGAGCAGTACTTC CASGGTYEQYF - - TRBJ2-7 TRBV2
TGTGCCAGCAGCCGAGCGGGAGCAGCCAAAAACATTCAGTACTTC CASSRAGAAKNIQYF few TRBD2 TRBJ2-4 TRBV7-9
TGTGCCAGCAGTGAATCAGCCGCTGAGGGCAATGAGCAGTTCTTC CASSESAAEGNEQFF - - TRBJ2-1 TRBV2
TGCGCCAGCAGCCAAGATGACAGGCAGCAGTACTTC CASSQDDRQQYF few - TRBJ2-7 TRBV4-1
TGTGCCAGCATTTCGGCAGCAGGCTACACCTTC CASISAAGYTF - - TRBJ1-2 TRBV6-5
TGCGCCAGCAACTCTTGGGATCTCCCGCCGAGTGAGCAGTTCTTC CASNSWDLPPSEQFF - - TRBJ2-1 TRBV10-2
TGTGCCAGCAGCCAAGAACGGGTGACTGAAGCTTTCTTT CASSQERVTEAFF - - TRBJ1-1 TRBV14
TGTGCCAGCAGCTTAACGGGCTGGAGCACTGAAGCTTTCTTT CASSLTGWSTEAFF - - TRBJ1-1 TRBV7-3
TGCGCCAGCAGTGATCCGGACAGCCCGAGCCCCACAGATACGCAGTATTTT CASSDPDSPSPTDTQYF - - TRBJ2-3 TRBV10-1
TGTGCCAGCACCCCCTCAAGGGGGGGCGAGCAGTACTTC CASTPSRGGEQYF - - TRBJ2-7 TRBV28
TGTGCCAGCAGTAGAAGCAGGGGGCGAAACAATGAGCAGTTCTTC CASSRSRGRNNEQFF - TRBD1 TRBJ2-1 TRBV28
TGCGCCAGCAGCCAAGTTATTACAGATACGCAGTATTTT CASSQVITDTQYF - - TRBJ2-3 TRBV4-1
TGTGCCATCAGTGAGTCGACTAGCTATGGCTACACCTTC CAISESTSYGYTF - - TRBJ1-2 TRBV10-3
TGTGCCAGCAGCGTATCCGGGACAGAACAAAACTATGGCTACACCTTC CASSVSGTEQNYGYTF few TRBD1 TRBJ1-2 TRBV9
TGTGCCAGCAGCTTAGGGGACTGGGCTAATGGCTACACCTTC CASSLGDWANGYTF - - TRBJ1-2 TRBV13
TGTGCCAGCAGTCCGATTTCCAATGAGCAGTTCTTC CASSPISNEQFF few - TRBJ2-1 TRBV7-2
TGTGCCAGTTCTCACGGATACAATGAGCAGTTCTTC CASSHGYNEQFF - - TRBJ2-1 TRBV6-1
TGCGCCAGCAGCTCATCTAGCGGGAGGGCCTACGAGCAGTACTTC CASSSSSGRAYEQYF - TRBD2 TRBJ2-7 TRBV5-1
TGTGCCAGCAGCCGTGACACTTTCTCCTACAATGAGCAGTTCTTC CASSRDTFSYNEQFF few - TRBJ2-1 TRBV5-8
TGTGCCAGCAGTGCGGCCCCGGGGGAGACCCAGTACTTC CASSAAPGETQYF - - TRBJ2-5 TRBV13
TGTGCCAGCAGCTTAGGGCTTCTGGGACAGGGCGATGAGCAGTACTTC CASSLGLLGQGDEQYF - TRBD1 TRBJ2-7 TRBV13
TGTGCCAGCAGTTTCGCCGGGAGAGTCGCCGAGACCCAGTACTTC CASSFAGRVAETQYF - - TRBJ2-5 TRBV27
TGTGCCAGCAGCTCCAGGACGACAACTAATGAAAAACTGTTTTTT CASSSRTTTNEKLFF - - TRBJ1-4 TRBV7-6
TGTGCCAGCAGCCAAGAGCATCCGGGACTAGTCATGGGGGCGGACACAGATACGCAGTATTTT CASSQEHPGLVMGADTDTQYF once TRBD2 TRBJ2-3 TRBV4-2
TGTGCCAGCAGTGAACTCAAGGGGGCAGAGGGCTACACCTTC CASSELKGAEGYTF - TRBD1 TRBJ1-2 TRBV6-1
TGTGCCAGCAGCTTCGCTAGCATGGGGCCCGCTAGCACAGATACGCAGTATTTT CASSFASMGPASTDTQYF - - TRBJ2-3 TRBV7-8
TGTGCCAGCAGCCAAGGGGCGGGAGGGTCCTACGAGCAGTACTTC CASSQGAGGSYEQYF - TRBD2 TRBJ2-7 TRBV4-2
TGCGCCAGCAGCCAGTTACAAACCAACACCGGGGAGCTGTTTTTT CASSQLQTNTGELFF - - TRBJ2-2 TRBV4-1
TGTGCCAGCACCGAACCAGGGACAGGGGGCTACGAGCAGTACTTC CASTEPGTGGYEQYF - TRBD1 TRBJ2-7 TRBV28
TGTGCCAGCAGCTTAGTTACACAAGAGACCCAGTACTTC CASSLVTQETQYF - - TRBJ2-5 TRBV7-9
TGTGCCAGCCTTTCTAGCGGGAACACAGATACGCAGTATTTT CASLSSGNTDTQYF - TRBD2 TRBJ2-3 TRBV6-1
TGTGCCAGCAGTACCTCCCAAAGCAAGCGGGAGTACACCGGGGAGCTGTTTTTT CASSTSQSKREYTGELFF - TRBD2 TRBJ2-2 TRBV27
TGTGCCAGCAGTGGGGGACTAGCGGGACCCACCGGGGAGCTGTTTTTT CASSGGLAGPTGELFF few TRBD2 TRBJ2-2 TRBV6-1
TGTGCCAGCACCCTAACCCGGCGGGCCGGGGAGCTGTTTTTT CASTLTRRAGELFF once - TRBJ2-2 TRBV28
TGCAGCGTTGAAGTTACGGGCCTAGACACAGATACGCAGTATTTT CSVEVTGLDTDTQYF few - TRBJ2-3 TRBV29-1
TGTGCCAGCAGCTTCGGGACACCTAACACCGGGGAGCTGTTTTTT CASSFGTPNTGELFF - - TRBJ2-2 TRBV5-6
TGTGCCAGCAGTTCCGGATTCAATGAAAAACTGTTTTTT CASSSGFNEKLFF - - TRBJ1-4 TRBV28
TGCGCCAGCAGTATTTCCACAGCAACCACCGGGGAGCTGTTTTTT CASSISTATTGELFF - - TRBJ2-2 TRBV10-2
TGCGCCAGCAGCCAAGGACAGGGGGGTACCTACGAGCAGTACTTC CASSQGQGGTYEQYF few TRBD1 TRBJ2-7 TRBV4-1
TGTGCCAGTAGTCCACTACTGACCGGGACTGGGGGCTACACCTTC CASSPLLTGTGGYTF - - TRBJ1-2 TRBV19
TGTGCCAGCGCTTGGTCCCATAATGAAAAACTGTTTTTT CASAWSHNEKLFF few - TRBJ1-4 TRBV2
TGTGCCAGCAGCTTAGACCCAGCGACTAGCGGGAGGGACTACGAGCAGTACTTC CASSLDPATSGRDYEQYF few TRBD2 TRBJ2-7 TRBV7-2
TGCGCCAGCAGTTCCTGGGGAGGACTAGCGGGAGAGACCTACGAGCAGTACTTC CASSSWGGLAGETYEQYF - TRBD2 TRBJ2-7 TRBV5-1
TGCAGCGTTGAAGGGAGGACTAGCGGGCTTAGCTCCTACAATGAGCAGTTCTTC CSVEGRTSGLSSYNEQFF few TRBD2 TRBJ2-1 TRBV29-1